A single sample gave rise to the 19 T cell receptor beta chains below, sequenced in a study of T cell responses to AZD1222 COVID-19 vaccine. Here immunoSEQ multiplex PCR was the method, and the copy in TCRdb shows in-frame clones only, minus some. The sample records 150,000 to 180,000 clones, roughly nine tenths being singletons. Sequenced here: peripheral blood, sampled on day 0 of AZD1222 vaccination. Every receptor here comes from an adult in good health.

The chain carries TRBV5-6 and TRBJ1-4, with 11 bases fitting TRBD1. V was pared by 0 bases and J by 4 bases, with 5 bases of the junction left unmatched. The CDR3 totals 17 residues. Germline CDR1 is SGHDT and CDR2 is YYEEEE. CDR3 nucleotides: TGTGCCAGCAGCTTGGGTAGGACAGGGGGCCTTAATGAAAAACTGTTTTTT. Amino acid sequence: CASSLGRTGGLNEKLFF. Variable domain in full (rest from reference TRBV5-6 and TRBJ1-4): DAGVTQSPTHLIKTRGQQVTLRCSPKSGHDTVSWYQQALGQGPQFIFQYYEEEERQRGNFPDRFSGHQFPNYSSELNVNALLLGDSALYLCASSLGRTGGLNEKLFFGSGTQLSVL.

The chain is built from TRBV5-5 and TRBJ1-2, with TRBD1 identical over 9 bases. The CDR3 has 15 amino acids. The V gene end was trimmed by 4 bases and the J gene end by 0 bases; junction bases not matched to a gene: 4. Germline V gene data show CDR1 as SGHKS and CDR2 as YYEKEE (reference sequence). The CDR3 reads CASSLRQGANYGYTF. CDR3 sequence (DNA): TGTGCCAGCAGCCTGAGACAGGGGGCTAACTATGGCTACACCTTC.

The chain recombines TRBV5-1 with TRBJ1-2; D is undetermined. V was cut by 5 bases and J by 2 bases, with 10 bases left in between. Looked up from germline, CDR1 is SGHRS and CDR2 is YFSETQ. CDR3 length: 13 amino acids. DNA of the CDR3: TGCGCCAGCAGTGCGACAAACAACTATGGCTACACCTTC. This sequence encodes CASSATNNYGYTF.

This chain joins TRBV5-6 and TRBJ2-7; no clear D gene. Germline-derived CDR1 and CDR2 are SGHDT and YYEEEE. This CDR3 region has 12 residues. Trimming stripped 4 bases from V and 2 bases from J, with 7 bases between. CDR3 nucleotide sequence: TGTGCCAGCAGCCTGTCCCCCTACGAGCAGTACTTC. As protein: CASSLSPYEQYF.

V is TRBV5-4 and J is TRBJ1-1, with D maybe TRBD1 (6 bases). This CDR3 is 15 amino acids long. Germline CDR1 is SGHNT and CDR2 is YYREEE (reference sequence). V gave up 5 bases and J gave up 1 base, with 15 bases separating them. CDR3 amino acids: CASRPNRVRNTEAFF. CDR3 bases: TGTGCCAGCAGGCCCAACAGGGTAAGGAACACTGAAGCTTTCTTT.

The rearrangement joins TRBV6-5 to TRBJ2-2, with TRBD2 matching over 8 bases. The CDR3 length is 14 residues. Germline lookup yields CDR1 MNHEY and CDR2 SVGAGI. V was pared by 2 bases and J by 7 bases, with 3 bases of the junction left unmatched. The CDR3 DNA is TGTGCCAGCAGTTACCCGGGACTAGTCGGGGAGCTGTTTTTT. Its protein is CASSYPGLVGELFF.

The chain carries TRBV21-1 and TRBJ2-5. TRBV21-1 is reported as a pseudogene. The CDR3 spans 18 residues. The CDR3 here is CASSKGGAGGDRKETQYF. The DNA for the CDR3 is TGTGCCAGCAGCAAAGGCGGGGCAGGGGGGGATCGTAAAGAGACCCAGTACTTC.

The chain links TRBV10-3 to TRBJ1-5, with D perhaps TRBD1 (5 bases). This CDR3 region has 15 residues. The ends were cut back, 4 bases at V and 7 bases at J, with 17 bases in the middle. The germline CDR1 and CDR2 sequences are ENHRY and SYGVKD. The CDR3 reads CAISARGEGSQPQHF. The CDR3 DNA is TGTGCCATCAGTGCCCGAGGGGAGGGATCGCAGCCCCAGCATTTT.

The chain has TRBV6-5 and TRBJ2-1; either TRBD1 or TRBD2 may fit D (5 bases each). The germline V gene encodes CDR1 MNHEY and CDR2 SVGAGI. This CDR3 spans 15 amino acids. V lost 2 bases, J lost 4 bases, and 12 bases lay in between. This CDR3 reads CASSYVRGTYNEQFF. Here the CDR3 DNA reads TGTGCCAGCAGTTACGTTCGGGGCACTTACAATGAGCAGTTCTTC.

This chain uses TRBV4-2 with TRBJ2-3, with 9 bases identical to TRBD2. This CDR3 has 17 residues. CDR1 LGHNA and CDR2 YNFKEQ come from the germline V gene. V shed 0 bases, J shed 1 base, and the junction held 5 bases outside the gene matches. The CDR3 spells CASSQDSSGMGTDTQYF. CDR3 nucleotides: TGTGCCAGCAGCCAAGATTCTAGCGGGATGGGCACAGATACGCAGTATTTT.

The chain recombines TRBV18 with TRBJ2-2; maybe TRBD2 (6 bases). The V end was cut by 1 base, the J end by 3 bases, with 12 bases between. The CDR3 consists of 16 residues. Germline CDR1 reads KGHSH; CDR2 reads LQKENI. The CDR3 here is CASSPLSPGDTGELFF. In DNA form, the CDR3 reads TGTGCCAGCTCACCACTAAGCCCGGGGGACACCGGGGAGCTGTTTTTT.

The V call is TRBV10-2, the J call TRBJ2-7, with 8 bases lining up with TRBD2. Trimming at V came to 2 bases and at J to 2 bases, leaving 2 bases not matched to a gene. Germline values: CDR1 WSHSY, CDR2 SAAADI. This CDR3 spans 14 amino acids. CDR3 nucleotide sequence: TGCGCCAGCAGTGAGCGGGAGGGCCCCTACGAGCAGTACTTC. Its protein is CASSEREGPYEQYF.

The gene calls are TRBV7-3 and TRBJ1-1; D call uncertain. Per the germline V gene, CDR1 is SGHTA and CDR2 is FQGTGA. The CDR3 contains 15 residues. V lost 0 bases to trimming and J lost 1 base, with 9 bases between them. The CDR3 protein is CASSLTGQANTEAFF. The CDR3 DNA is TGTGCCAGCAGCTTAACGGGCCAGGCGAACACTGAAGCTTTCTTT.

The chain joins TRBV9 to TRBJ1-6; D perhaps matches TRBD1 (5 bases). The CDR3 spans 13 residues. The V end lost 5 bases, the J end lost 16 bases, and 19 bases lay between the germline ends. Germline assignment: CDR1 SGDLS and CDR2 YYNGEE. CDR3 loop: CASSGQGVGRLHF. The CDR3 nucleotides are TGTGCCAGCAGTGGGCAGGGCGTCGGTAGGCTCCACTTT.

The chain carries TRBV7-9 and TRBJ1-5; the D is unclear. V lost 5 bases and J 3 bases, leaving 8 bases between the germline ends. Germline CDR1 is SEHNR and CDR2 is FQNEAQ (reference sequence). This CDR3 region has 13 residues. CDR3 residues: CASSLGFNQPQHF. The CDR3 DNA is TGTGCCAGCAGCCTAGGATTCAATCAGCCCCAGCATTTT.

The rearrangement links TRBV21-1 to TRBJ2-7; the D call in the table, TRBD1, was not verified against the DNA. TRBV21-1 is listed as a pseudogene. CDR3 length: 13 residues. CDR3: CASGADRGYEQYF. CDR3 in DNA: TGTGCCAGCGGGGCAGACAGGGGCTACGAGCAGTACTTC.

Concerning this clone: A read error may account for a junction end that differs from germline. The chain is built from TRBV7-9 and TRBJ1-5; tentatively, D is TRBD1 (6 bases). The CDR3 contains 18 residues. CDR1 is SEHNR, CDR2 FQNEAQ, per germline (reference sequence). CDR3 sequence (DNA): TGTGTCAGCAACCCAACATCGACAGGAGATTATAGCAATCAGCCCCAGCATTTT. Translating it yields CVSNPTSTGDYSNQPQHF. The full variable domain, its missing parts supplied by reference TRBV7-9 and TRBJ1-5, is DTGVSQNPRHKITKRGQNVTFRCDPISEHNRLYWYRQTLGQGPEFLTYFQNEAQLEKSRLLSDRFSAERPKGSFSTLEIQRTEQGDSAMYLCVSNPTSTGDYSNQPQHFGDGTRLSIL.

The chain links TRBV27 to TRBJ1-2, with TRBD1 matching over 7 bases. Germline CDR1 and CDR2: MNHEY and SMNVEV (reference sequence). Unmatched junction bases numbered 11, after V lost 8 bases and J lost 8 bases. The length of the CDR3 is 13 residues. CDR3 amino acids: CASRVTGTRGYTF. The CDR3 DNA reads as TGTGCCAGCCGGGTGACAGGGACGAGGGGCTACACCTTC.

The chain combines TRBV12-3 or TRBV12-4 with TRBJ2-5; no clear D gene. The V end was cut by 7 bases, the J end by 2 bases, with 5 bases between. This CDR3 has 11 residues. The CDR3 nucleotides are TGTGCCAGCAAAATGCAAGAGACCCAGTACTTC. It translates to CASKMQETQYF.